The source of this TCR beta chain is a study of cytomegalovirus exposure and HLA in healthy donors. Overall study results and limits: Most subjects had HLA-A and HLA-B alleles reportedly predicted accurately by TCR beta sequences.

As concerns this clone: Its antigen is currently unknown.

60 Vbeta and 13 Jbeta primers were used in PCR. Profiled with immunoSEQ multiplex PCR; TCRdb holds only in-frame clones, not every one. The sample has roughly 120,000 clones, approximately 86% seen once. The germline V and J ends were trimmed by 3 bases and 9 bases, with 15 bases remaining between them. Germline V gives CDR1 GTSNPN, CDR2 SVGIG (reference sequence). The CDR3 is made up of 14 amino acids. The clonotype was recovered from a man aged 35-49 years in good health and CMV-seronegative. J is TRBJ1-6 and V is TRBV30, with D possibly TRBD1 on 6 matching bases. Sequenced input: PBMCs. The CDR3 sequence: CAWRDFGGPSPLHF. The CDR3 region has the DNA TGTGCCTGGAGGGACTTCGGGGGGCCTTCACCCCTCCACTTT. The variable domain in full, completed from reference TRBV30 and TRBJ1-6, reads SQTIHQWPATLVQPVGSPLSLECTVEGTSNPNLYWYRQAAGRGLQLLFYSVGIGQISSEVPQNLSASRPQDRQFILSSKKLLLSDSGFYLCAWRDFGGPSPLHFGNGTRLTVT.